This TCR beta chain was sequenced during a study of OX40 agonist ivuxolimab in advanced cancers. On the study more broadly: Patients achieving partial responses numbered three: one hepatocellular carcinoma case and two cutaneous melanoma cases. Study-wide findings and caveats: Partly responding patients at 0.1-3.0 mg/kg showed some of the smallest clonal expansion. Averaging showed that CD8+ T cells had more expanded clones than CD4+ did.

The CDR3 is 12 residues long. V lost 7 bases and J 6 bases, leaving 13 bases between the germline ends. The V gene's germline CDR1 is ENHRY and CDR2 SYGVKD. In regard to this clone: Its specificity is not known.

The data were produced by immunoSEQ multiplex PCR, yet TCRdb's version contains in-frame clones alone and is incomplete. The sample records about 81,000 clones, just over 90% being singletons. The TCR sequence derives from an adult with an advanced solid tumor such as melanoma, head and neck, liver or kidney cancer. This rearrangement joins TRBV10-3 to TRBJ2-7, with D perhaps TRBD1 or TRBD2 (5 bases each). The specimen comprised CD4+ or CD8+ T cells sorted from blood, sampled in a trial of the OX40 agonist ivuxolimab. This CDR3 is CAITNSGREQYF. The DNA for the CDR3 is TGTGCCATCACAAATTCGGGGCGCGAGCAGTACTTC.